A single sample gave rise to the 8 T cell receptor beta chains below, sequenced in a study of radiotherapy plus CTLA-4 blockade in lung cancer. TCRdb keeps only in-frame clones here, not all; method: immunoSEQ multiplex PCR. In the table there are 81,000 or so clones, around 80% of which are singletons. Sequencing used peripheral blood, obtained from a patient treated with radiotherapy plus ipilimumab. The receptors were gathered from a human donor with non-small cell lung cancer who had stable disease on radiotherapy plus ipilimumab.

CDR3 region: CASSLIWMNTEAFF. DNA of the CDR3: TGTGCCAGCAGCCTTATTTGGATGAACACTGAAGCTTTCTTT. The chain carries TRBV27 and TRBJ1-1; D remains ambiguous. V lost 6 bases and J 0 bases, leaving 11 bases between the germline ends. In germline, CDR1 is MNHEY, CDR2 SMNVEV (reference sequence). This CDR3 contains 14 residues.

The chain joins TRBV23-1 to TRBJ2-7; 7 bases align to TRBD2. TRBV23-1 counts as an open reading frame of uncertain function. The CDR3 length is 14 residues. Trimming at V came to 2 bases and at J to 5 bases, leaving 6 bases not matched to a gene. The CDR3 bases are TGCGCCAGCAGTCAACCAAGGGAGGGCCACGAGCAGTACTTC. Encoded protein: CASSQPREGHEQYF.

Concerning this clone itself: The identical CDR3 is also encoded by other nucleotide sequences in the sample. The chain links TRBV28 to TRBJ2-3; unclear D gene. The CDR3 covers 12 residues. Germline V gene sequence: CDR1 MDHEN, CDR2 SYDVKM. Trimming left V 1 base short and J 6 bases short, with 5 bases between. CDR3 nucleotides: TGTGCCAGCAGTTTATCCGGGGATACGCAGTATTTT. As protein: CASSLSGDTQYF.

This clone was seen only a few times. The CDR3 bases are TGCGCCAGCAGCCAAGACGGAGGTGGTAATTCACCCCTCCACTTT. This translates into CASSQDGGGNSPLHF. The chain recombines TRBV4-1 with TRBJ1-6; D uncertain. This CDR3 has 15 residues. V was clipped by 0 bases and J by 6 bases, with 9 bases between them. Per germline, CDR1 MGHRA and CDR2 YSYEKL.

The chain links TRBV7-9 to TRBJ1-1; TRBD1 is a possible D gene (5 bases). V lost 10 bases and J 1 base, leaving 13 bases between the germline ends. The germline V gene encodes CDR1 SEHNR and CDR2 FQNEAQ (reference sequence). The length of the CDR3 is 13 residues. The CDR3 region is CAMQGWENTEAFF. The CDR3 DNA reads TGTGCCATGCAGGGTTGGGAGAACACTGAAGCTTTCTTT.

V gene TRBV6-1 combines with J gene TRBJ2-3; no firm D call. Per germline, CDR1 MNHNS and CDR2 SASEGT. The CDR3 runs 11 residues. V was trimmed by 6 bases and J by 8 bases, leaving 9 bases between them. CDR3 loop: CASRDVGTQYF. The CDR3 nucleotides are TGTGCCAGCAGGGATGTTGGTACGCAGTATTTT.

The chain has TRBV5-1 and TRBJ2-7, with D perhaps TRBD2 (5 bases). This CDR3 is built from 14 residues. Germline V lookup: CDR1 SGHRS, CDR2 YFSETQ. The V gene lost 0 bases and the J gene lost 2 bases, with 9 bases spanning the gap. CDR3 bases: TGCGCCAGCAGCTTGGGAGGGAGTGCCTACGAGCAGTACTTC. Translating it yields CASSLGGSAYEQYF.

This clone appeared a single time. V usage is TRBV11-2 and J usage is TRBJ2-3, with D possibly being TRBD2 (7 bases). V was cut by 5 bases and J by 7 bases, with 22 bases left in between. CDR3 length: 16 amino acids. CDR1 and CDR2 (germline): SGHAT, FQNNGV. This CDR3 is CASSTHDRRGRNTQYF. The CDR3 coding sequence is TGTGCCAGCAGCACCCACGATAGGCGGGGGCGTAATACGCAGTATTTT. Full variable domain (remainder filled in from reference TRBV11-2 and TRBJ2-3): EAGVAQSPRYKIIEKRQSVAFWCNPISGHATLYWYQQILGQGPKLLIQFQNNGVVDDSQLPKDRFSAERLKGVDSTLKIQPAKLEDSAVYLCASSTHDRRGRNTQYFGPGTRLTVL.